Presented here are 16 T cell receptor beta chains from one specimen sequenced in a study of cytomegalovirus exposure and HLA in healthy donors. Vbeta (60) and Jbeta (13) primers were used in the PCR. Sequencing was performed with immunoSEQ multiplex PCR; in TCRdb, only in-frame clones are kept and a portion is missing. The sample lists about 140,000 clones; roughly two thirds were seen once. Sequenced sample: PBMCs. All receptors derive from a male donor in good health and CMV-seronegative.

Regarding this clone: This specimen includes other DNA sequences encoding the same CDR3. The V and J genes are TRBV30 and TRBJ2-3; 9 nucleotides agree with TRBD2. There are 14 residues in the CDR3. The J segment lost 0 bases and the V segment lost 3 bases, leaving 1 base of the junction unmatched. Germline V CDR1 and CDR2: GTSNPN, SVGIG (reference sequence). CDR3 protein: CAWRAGGSTDTQYF. CDR3 bases: TGTGCCTGGAGGGCGGGGGGGAGCACAGATACGCAGTATTTT. Full variable domain (rest looked up from reference TRBV30 and TRBJ2-3): SQTIHQWPATLVQPVGSPLSLECTVEGTSNPNLYWYRQAAGRGLQLLFYSVGIGQISSEVPQNLSASRPQDRQFILSSKKLLLSDSGFYLCAWRAGGSTDTQYFGPGTRLTVL.

This clone was observed once. An end of the junction differs from the germline gene, which may be a read error. The genes are TRBV7-9 and TRBJ1-4; no firm D call. This CDR3 contains 13 residues. Germline V gene lookup returns CDR1 SEHNR and CDR2 FQNEAQ (reference sequence). CDR3 DNA sequence: TGTTCCAGCAGCCTTACAACTAATGAAAAACTGTTTTTT. This translates into CSSSLTTNEKLFF.

This sequence joins TRBV7-3 and TRBJ2-3, with a tentative D call TRBD2 (6 bases). The germline V gene has CDR1 SGHTA and CDR2 FQGTGA. Trimming took off 2 bases at V and 4 bases at J, with 19 bases between the two ends. CDR3 length: 17 residues. The CDR3 DNA is TGTGCCAGCAGCTTATCCTCCCCTTTATCGGGAGCAGATACGCAGTATTTT. Its translation: CASSLSSPLSGADTQYF.

The chain carries TRBV5-4 and TRBJ1-4; D possibly corresponds to TRBD1 (6 bases). This CDR3 contains 20 residues. From germline, CDR1 is SGHNT and CDR2 YYREEE (reference sequence). V was clipped by 0 bases and J by 7 bases, with 28 bases between them. The chain's CDR3 is CASSLEPPGHPRPNVEKLFF. CDR3 DNA: TGTGCCAGCAGCTTGGAGCCACCGGGACACCCTAGACCGAATGTTGAAAAACTGTTTTTT.

The J gene is TRBJ1-2, the V gene TRBV28; D unresolved. V dropped 4 bases and J dropped 7 bases, with 16 bases sitting between them. Germline CDR1 reads MDHEN; CDR2 reads SYDVKM. The CDR3 spans 14 residues. The CDR3 nucleotides are TGTGCCAGCAGTTCGCCCGCGGCTGTGAGTGGCTACACCTTC. Translated, it gives CASSSPAAVSGYTF.

This clone occurred once. The rearrangement uses TRBV18 and TRBJ1-6; D possibly corresponds to TRBD1 (5 bases). The CDR3 spans 18 residues. Germline lookup yields CDR1 KGHSH and CDR2 LQKENI. The ends were cut back, 3 bases at V and 5 bases at J, with 20 bases in the middle. The CDR3 region has the DNA TGTGCCAGCTCACCGATGGATCGGACACAGTGGGATAATTCACCCCTCCACTTT. Encoded protein: CASSPMDRTQWDNSPLHF.

Points on this clone: At one end, the junction sequence differs from germline, possibly due to a read error. The V and J genes are TRBV5-6 and TRBJ1-2; D perhaps matches TRBD1 (6 bases). Germline CDR1 SGHDT, CDR2 YYEEEE. The length of the CDR3 is 14 residues. The CDR3 protein is CASSLGGRTDGYPF. CDR3 bases: TGTGCCAGCAGCTTGGGAGGAAGGACAGATGGCTACCCCTTC.

The genes are TRBV10-3 and TRBJ1-5; TRBD1 agrees at 10 bases. The junction had 21 bases not matched to a gene; V was cut back by 3 bases and J by 10 bases. In germline, CDR1 is ENHRY, CDR2 SYGVKD. CDR3 length equals 19 residues. CDR3 bases: TGTGCCATCAGTGATTCGGCATTGGGGCCCTGGGACAGGGGCGCACCCCAGCATTTT. This translates into CAISDSALGPWDRGAPQHF.

This clone was picked up a small number of times. The rearrangement links TRBV27 to TRBJ1-1, with 10 positions matching TRBD1. Germline assignment: CDR1 MNHEY and CDR2 SMNVEV (reference sequence). The CDR3 has 17 amino acids. J gave up 0 bases and V 2 bases, and 6 bases lay outside the gene matches. In DNA form, the CDR3 reads TGTGCCAGCAGTTTAAAATCGGGACAGGGGCTGAACACTGAAGCTTTCTTT. Protein sequence: CASSLKSGQGLNTEAFF.

This clone was observed a few times. The J gene is TRBJ1-6, the V gene TRBV19, with D perhaps matching TRBD1 (6 bases). With 6 bases removed from V and 9 bases from J, the gap between germline ends came to 12 bases. The CDR3 covers 13 residues. Germline CDR1 and CDR2: LNHDA and SQIVND (reference sequence). Written as DNA, the CDR3 is TGTGCCAGTAGAAATACAGGGACTTCACCCCTCCACTTT. It codes for CASRNTGTSPLHF.

The chain links TRBV28 to TRBJ1-4; 9 bases fit TRBD1. Germline CDR1 is MDHEN and CDR2 is SYDVKM. The CDR3 consists of 17 residues. Trimming cost V 6 bases and J 6 bases; bases outside gene matches: 14. DNA for the CDR3: TGTGCCAGCAGCCTTGGGGGGCAGACAGGGGGGTATGAAAAACTGTTTTTT. It encodes CASSLGGQTGGYEKLFF.

V gene TRBV2 combines with J gene TRBJ1-2, with TRBD1 matching over 9 bases. The CDR3 contains 15 residues. Per germline, CDR1 SNHLY and CDR2 FYNNEI. V lost 2 bases and J lost 4; bases outside the gene matches: 5. The CDR3 nucleotides are TGTGCCAGCAGTGAATTAACAGGGGGCACCTATGGCTACACCTTC. Its translation is CASSELTGGTYGYTF.

This clone has more than one count but fewer than ten. The chain has TRBV20-1 and TRBJ2-2; D not certain. Trimming shortened V by 3 bases and J by 7 bases, and 6 bases separated the two germline ends. Germline V gene lookup returns CDR1 DFQATT and CDR2 SNEGSKA (reference sequence). This CDR3 has 11 amino acids. The CDR3 DNA reads TGCAGTGCTAGTTCGTACGGGGAGCTGTTTTTT. It yields the protein CSASSYGELFF.

The rearrangement joins TRBV2 to TRBJ1-2; 10 bases line up with TRBD1. V lost 2 bases and J lost 4; bases outside the gene matches: 1. Germline V gene lookup returns CDR1 SNHLY and CDR2 FYNNEI. The CDR3 has 14 amino acids. CDR3 DNA: TGTGCCAGCAGTGAACGACAGGGGGCCTATGGCTACACCTTC. This sequence encodes CASSERQGAYGYTF.

V gene TRBV4-1 combines with J gene TRBJ2-3, with 11 bases matching TRBD1. The CDR3 is 18 amino acids. The germline V gene encodes CDR1 MGHRA and CDR2 YSYEKL. V shed 4 bases and J 3 bases; nucleotides not matched to a gene: 12. CDR3 loop: CASSPWTGGISITDTQYF. The CDR3 nucleotides read TGCGCCAGCAGCCCTTGGACAGGGGGCATTTCAATAACAGATACGCAGTATTTT.

The chain joins TRBV9 to TRBJ1-2; TRBD1 is a possible D gene (6 bases). The germline V gene encodes CDR1 SGDLS and CDR2 YYNGEE. The length of the CDR3 is 14 residues. V lost 0 bases to trimming and J lost 7 bases, with 13 bases between them. The CDR3 DNA follows: TGTGCCAGCAGCGTAGGATGGGCAGGGGCTGGCTACACCTTC. Its translation is CASSVGWAGAGYTF.